A single sample is the source of the 4 T cell receptor beta chains below, sequenced in a study of T cells in Graves' hyperthyroidism and ophthalmopathy. RNA transcripts served as the template for amplifying TCR beta CDR3 regions. In the first-round RT-PCR of the TCR CDR3, the HTBI primer set was used. In TCRdb, the multiplex PCR reads were re-called with MiXCR into one record per CDR3 protein. The table lists 650,000 to 850,000 distinct CDR3 sequences, roughly a sixth of them singletons. Sequencing input: blood. These receptor sequences come from a woman aged 45-65 years with Graves' hyperthyroidism that later progressed to Graves' ophthalmopathy.

This clonotype was detected ten times or more. The rearrangement links TRBV7-6 to TRBJ2-1; 10 bases are a match to TRBD1. Germline V gene lookup returns CDR1 SGHVS and CDR2 FNYEAQ. The J segment lost 8 bases and the V segment lost 0 bases, leaving 10 bases of the junction unmatched. The CDR3 is made up of 17 amino acids. CDR3 protein: CASSLAWRDRGDDEQFF. The CDR3 DNA reads as TGTGCCAGCAGCTTAGCTTGGCGGGACAGGGGCGACGATGAGCAGTTCTTC.

In its sample, this clonotype was seen a few times. V gene TRBV7-9 combines with J gene TRBJ2-7; the D gene is possibly TRBD1 (5 bases). Germline V gene data show CDR1 as SEHNR and CDR2 as FQNEAQ (reference sequence). The CDR3 is made up of 13 amino acids. Trimming shortened V by 5 bases and J by 3 bases, and 11 bases separated the two germline ends. The CDR3 reads CASSHRTSYEQYF. Written as DNA, the CDR3 is TGTGCCAGCAGCCATAGGACAAGCTACGAGCAGTACTTC.

The CDR3 is CAISEQGTDTQYF. The CDR3 nucleotides read TGTGCCATCAGTGAGCAGGGGACGGATACGCAGTATTTT. This chain links TRBV10-3 with TRBJ2-3, with D possibly TRBD1 on 6 matching bases. The CDR3 is made up of 13 amino acids. CDR1 ENHRY and CDR2 SYGVKD come from the germline V gene. Trimming pared 2 bases from V and 6 bases from J, leaving 9 bases between.

The chain links TRBV3-1 to TRBJ1-5; D call uncertain. CDR3 size: 14 residues. The germline V and J ends were trimmed by 3 bases and 8 bases, with 14 bases remaining between them. Germline V CDR1 and CDR2: LGHDT, YNNKEL (reference sequence). The CDR3 here is CASSQVAGKEPQHF. CDR3 DNA: TGTGCCAGCAGCCAGGTGGCGGGGAAAGAGCCCCAGCATTTT.